The 29 T cell receptor beta chains below come from one sample, sequenced in a study of Ad26.COV2.S vaccination and SARS-CoV-2 variants. The treatment: around 19 received Ad26.COV2.S at low or high dose, single or two shots; several received placebo; per-sample allocation not given. Samples analyzed were those drawn on day 63 after the first vaccine or placebo injection. Sequencing used immunoSEQ multiplex PCR; TCRdb keeps in-frame clones, though not all of them. The table has hundreds of thousands of clones, about 87% seen once. This material consisted of peripheral blood, taken in a trial of Ad26.COV2.S vaccine versus placebo. These receptors originate from a person between 18 and 65 years old who received the Ad26.COV2.S COVID-19 vaccine or a placebo.

The chain uses TRBV7-2 and TRBJ1-2, with a possible D match to TRBD1 (5 bases). The V and J ends lost 2 bases and 0 bases respectively, with 22 bases between them. This CDR3 spans 19 amino acids. Germline lookup yields CDR1 SGHTA and CDR2 FQGNSA. Here the CDR3 reads CASSLNTRDPRRANYGYTF. The CDR3 nucleotides read TGTGCCAGCAGCTTAAACACCCGGGACCCCCGTCGGGCTAACTATGGCTACACCTTC.

V is TRBV29-1 and J is TRBJ2-2; weak D call: TRBD1 (6 bases). Trimming took 4 bases from V and 6 from J, leaving 12 bases between them. The CDR3 loop spans 13 amino acids. CDR1 is SQVTM, CDR2 ANQGSEA, per germline. CDR3 in amino acids: CSVGRRGAGELFF. As DNA, the CDR3 is TGCAGCGTTGGACGCAGGGGTGCCGGGGAGCTGTTTTTT.

V usage is TRBV11-2 and J usage is TRBJ2-3; the D is unclear. This CDR3 spans 12 amino acids. Germline CDR1 is SGHAT and CDR2 is FQNNGV. Trimming removed 5 bases from V and 5 bases from J, with 8 bases in between. CDR3 in DNA: TGTGCCAGCAGCCCCGACATAGATACGCAGTATTTT. It translates to CASSPDIDTQYF.

The CDR3 is CASRAGTAGNQPQHF. The CDR3 region has the DNA TGTGCCAGCAGGGCAGGGACGGCCGGCAATCAGCCCCAGCATTTT. This sequence joins TRBV2 and TRBJ1-5; a weak D match, TRBD1 (5 bases). CDR1 SNHLY and CDR2 FYNNEI come from the germline V gene. V lost 6 bases and J lost 2, with 14 bases in between. This CDR3 comprises 15 residues.

This clone has just one count. The rearrangement joins TRBV7-2 to TRBJ2-7; D gene unclear. The V gene's germline CDR1 is SGHTA and CDR2 FQGNSA. There are 14 residues in the CDR3. Between the trimmed V and J ends, which lost 4 bases and 4 bases, there was a span of 14 bases. The CDR3 spells CASSYQQIGYEQYF. As DNA, the CDR3 is TGTGCCAGCAGCTACCAACAAATCGGTTACGAGCAGTACTTC.

This chain connects TRBV5-1 to TRBJ2-7; 10 bases agree with TRBD2. Losses at the gene ends were 4 bases for V and 3 bases for J; bases not matched to a gene: 10. Looked up from germline, CDR1 is SGHRS and CDR2 is YFSETQ. This CDR3 is 16 amino acids long. The CDR3 nucleotides are TGCGCCAGCAGCGGGCGGGGACTAGCGCAAGGCTACGAGCAGTACTTC. Translated, it gives CASSGRGLAQGYEQYF.

The genes are TRBV23-1 and TRBJ1-2; 9 bases line up with TRBD1. TRBV23-1 falls under the ORF class, with uncertain function. The CDR3 loop spans 17 amino acids. V lost 4 bases and J lost 4; bases outside the gene matches: 13. CDR3 sequence: CASSPLTGGALRYGYTF. Written as DNA, the CDR3 is TGCGCCAGCAGTCCCCTTACAGGGGGCGCCTTACGCTATGGCTACACCTTC.

CDR3 DNA sequence: TGTGCCAGCAGCCAGGAGCTCTCTGGGGCCAACGTCCTGACTTTC. The encoded protein is CASSQELSGANVLTF. The rearrangement links TRBV7-3 to TRBJ2-6; unclear D gene. This CDR3 region has 15 residues. V was cut by 5 bases and J by 0 bases, with 8 bases left in between. Germline V gene sequence: CDR1 SGHTA, CDR2 FQGTGA. The variable domain in full, with the rest retrieved from reference TRBV7-3 and TRBJ2-6, is GAGVSQTPSNKVTEKGKYVELRCDPISGHTALYWYRQSLGQGPEFLIYFQGTGAADDSGLPNDRFFAVRPEGSVSTLKIQRTERGDSAVYLCASSQELSGANVLTFGAGSRLTVL.

The rearrangement uses TRBV9 and TRBJ2-1, with D possibly TRBD1 on 6 matching bases. Germline CDR1 is SGDLS and CDR2 is YYNGEE. Trimming removed 1 base at V and 5 bases at J, with 10 bases between. The CDR3 is 14 residues long. The CDR3 loop is CASSVQGQNNEQFF. As DNA, the CDR3 is TGTGCCAGCAGCGTACAGGGACAAAACAATGAGCAGTTCTTC. The variable domain in full, completed from reference TRBV9 and TRBJ2-1, reads DSGVTQTPKHLITATGQRVTLRCSPRSGDLSVYWYQQSLDQGLQFLIQYYNGEERAKGNILERFSAQQFPDLHSELNLSSLELGDSALYFCASSVQGQNNEQFFGPGTRLTVL.

This rearrangement joins TRBV5-6 to TRBJ1-6; 8 nucleotides match TRBD1. The trim removed 3 bases at V and 7 bases at J, leaving 12 bases unmatched. The CDR3 spans 17 residues. Germline V lookup: CDR1 SGHDT, CDR2 YYEEEE. CDR3 nucleotides: TGTGCCAGCAGCTGGGACAGGTCAACTGCTTTCAATTCACCCCTCCACTTT. Amino acid sequence: CASSWDRSTAFNSPLHF.

This clone was recorded a few times. The chain uses TRBV5-4 and TRBJ2-7, with 9 bases identical to TRBD2. The CDR3 consists of 15 residues. Germline V gene data show CDR1 as SGHNT and CDR2 as YYREEE (reference sequence). J gave up 2 bases and V 4 bases, and 7 bases lay outside the gene matches. CDR3 DNA: TGTGCCAGCAGCCCAGGCGGGGGGGTCACCTACGAGCAGTACTTC. Its protein product is CASSPGGGVTYEQYF.

This clone was seen only a few times. The genes are TRBV7-8 and TRBJ1-6; no reliable D call. Germline lookup yields CDR1 SGHVS and CDR2 FQNEAQ. The CDR3 is 11 amino acids. V was pared by 5 bases and J by 6 bases, with 2 bases between. DNA for the CDR3: TGTGCCAGCAGCCTTAATTCACCCCTCCACTTT. Translated, it gives CASSLNSPLHF.

The rearrangement links TRBV19 to TRBJ2-2; a weak D match, TRBD2 (6 bases). The CDR3 runs 15 residues. V gave up 7 bases and J gave up 2 bases, with 14 bases separating them. The germline V gene has CDR1 LNHDA and CDR2 SQIVND (reference sequence). The CDR3 region has the DNA TGTGCCAGTACTGATCAGGGACTCAACACCGGGGAGCTGTTTTTT. Translating gives CASTDQGLNTGELFF.

The chain couples TRBV6-5 to TRBJ1-3; TRBD1 aligns across 10 bases. Germline V lookup: CDR1 MNHEY, CDR2 SVGAGI. V lost 8 bases, J lost 2 bases, and 3 bases stayed unmatched. This CDR3 contains 14 residues. The CDR3 DNA reads TGTGCCAGCGAAGGGACAGGGGCTGGAAACACCATATATTTT. Its protein product is CASEGTGAGNTIYF.

This clone has just one count. This chain links TRBV4-1 with TRBJ1-4; 10 bases line up with TRBD1. This CDR3 contains 15 residues. Germline V lookup: CDR1 MGHRA, CDR2 YSYEKL. Trimming cost V 4 bases and J 8 bases; bases outside gene matches: 7. CDR3 in amino acids: CASSRDGTGAEKLFF. CDR3 bases: TGCGCCAGCAGCCGGGACGGGACAGGGGCCGAAAAACTGTTTTTT.

The V call is TRBV10-1, the J call TRBJ1-2, with a weak D call TRBD1 (5 bases). The germline gives CDR1 WNHNN, CDR2 SYGVQD (reference sequence). This CDR3 contains 17 residues. V shed 2 bases and J shed 4 bases, with 20 bases lying between them. The CDR3 reads CASSETSSTDRRYGYTF. The CDR3 nucleotides are TGCGCCAGCAGTGAGACATCGAGCACTGACAGACGCTATGGCTACACCTTC.

This clone has just one count. The chain is built from TRBV4-2 and TRBJ2-7; 12 positions agree with TRBD2. After removal of 0 bases from V and 2 bases from J, the junction contained 2 bases not matched to a gene. Germline V gene lookup returns CDR1 LGHNA and CDR2 YNFKEQ. This CDR3 has 16 residues. CDR3 sequence reads: CASSQELAGGAYEQYF. The CDR3, as DNA: TGTGCCAGCAGCCAAGAACTAGCGGGAGGCGCCTACGAGCAGTACTTC.

The chain joins TRBV3-1 (or the pseudogene TRBV3-2) to TRBJ1-5, with D tentatively TRBD1 (6 bases). The CDR3 has 15 residues. The V end was cut by 4 bases, the J end by 11 bases, with 21 bases between. CDR1 and CDR2 from the germline V gene are LGHDT and YNNKEL (reference sequence). The DNA for the CDR3 is TGTGCCAGCAGCCCTGGGGACAACCGAGACTCGGCCCAGCATTTT. Protein product: CASSPGDNRDSAQHF.

DNA for the CDR3: TGTGCCAGCAGCTTAGCGGGCCAGACCTACGAGCAGTACTTC. It encodes CASSLAGQTYEQYF. The V call is TRBV7-2, the J call TRBJ2-7, with D uncertain. Germline CDR1 SGHTA, CDR2 FQGNSA. This CDR3 comprises 14 residues. The germline V and J ends were trimmed by 0 bases and 2 bases, with 8 bases remaining between them.

This clone showed up just a few times. CDR3 protein: CASSEGSGPNYGYTF. In nucleotides, the CDR3 is TGTGCCAGCAGCGAGGGATCCGGTCCGAACTATGGCTACACCTTC. The V call is TRBV9, the J call TRBJ1-2; D unclear. This CDR3 is 15 amino acids long. Trimming removed 3 bases from V and 2 bases from J, with 14 bases in between. The germline CDR1 and CDR2 sequences are SGDLS and YYNGEE.

The chain links TRBV6-4 to TRBJ2-3; 8 bases align to TRBD2. This CDR3 comprises 13 residues. Trimming at V came to 8 bases and at J to 4 bases, leaving 5 bases not matched to a gene. The germline V gene has CDR1 MRHNA and CDR2 SNTAGT. CDR3 nucleotide sequence: TGTGCCAGCGGGCGGGAGGCAGCAGATACGCAGTATTTT. The encoded protein is CASGREAADTQYF.

The chain is built from TRBV11-2 and TRBJ2-3; D uncertain. Germline loops: CDR1 SGHAT, CDR2 FQNNGV. The CDR3 has 14 amino acids. V was pared by 1 base and J by 2 bases, with 7 bases between. In DNA form, the CDR3 reads TGTGCCAGCAGCTTAGGCCCTTCCACAGATACGCAGTATTTT. It yields the protein CASSLGPSTDTQYF.

CDR3: CASSQVAGTGGTTEAFF. The CDR3 DNA is TGTGCCAGCAGCCAAGTGGCCGGGACAGGGGGTACCACTGAAGCTTTCTTT. This chain connects TRBV3-1 (or the pseudogene TRBV3-2) to TRBJ1-1, with 11 bases fitting TRBD1. The germline CDR1 and CDR2 sequences are LGHDT and YNNKEL (reference sequence). The CDR3 sequence is 17 residues long. J gave up 4 bases and V 1 base, and 8 bases lay outside the gene matches.

This rearrangement joins TRBV5-4 to TRBJ2-7, with 9 nucleotides matching TRBD1. The junction had 6 bases not matched to a gene; V was cut back by 2 bases and J by 3 bases. The CDR3 spans 15 residues. CDR1 is SGHNT, CDR2 YYREEE, per germline (reference sequence). CDR3 in amino acids: CASSFRGQGFYEQYF. In DNA form, the CDR3 reads TGTGCCAGCAGCTTTCGGGGACAGGGATTCTACGAGCAGTACTTC.

The chain recombines TRBV4-3 with TRBJ1-3; D ambiguous. The CDR3 has 16 amino acids. The germline V gene encodes CDR1 LGHNA and CDR2 YSLEER. V dropped 0 bases and J dropped 1 base, with 10 bases sitting between them. The CDR3 DNA reads TGCGCCAGCAGCCAAGATCTCGCGAGTTCTGGAAACACCATATATTTT. This translates into CASSQDLASSGNTIYF.

V and J are TRBV5-1 and TRBJ2-3, with 8 bases that match TRBD2. The CDR3 contains 15 residues. Losses at the gene ends were 4 bases for V and 6 bases for J; bases not matched to a gene: 10. Per the germline V gene, CDR1 is SGHRS and CDR2 is YFSETQ. The CDR3 DNA reads TGCGCCAGCAGCCCCCGCAGCGGGAGAGTCGATACGCAGTATTTT. Protein product: CASSPRSGRVDTQYF.

The CDR3 reads CASRGDSSYGTEAFF. CDR3 bases: TGTGCCAGCAGAGGGGACAGCTCCTATGGCACTGAAGCTTTCTTT. The chain combines TRBV6-5 with TRBJ1-1, with TRBD1 matching 7 bases. Germline loops: CDR1 MNHEY, CDR2 SVGAGI. The CDR3 is 15 residues long. J was trimmed by 4 bases and V by 6 bases; bases with no gene match: 11.

This rearrangement joins TRBV3-1 (or the pseudogene TRBV3-2) to TRBJ2-1; D possibly corresponds to TRBD2 (6 bases). Germline values: CDR1 LGHDT, CDR2 YNNKEL (reference sequence). The CDR3 is 14 residues long. Trimming cost V 0 bases and J 8 bases, with 11 bases left between them. In DNA, the CDR3 is TGTGCCAGCAGCCAAGATAGGAGGGAGGATGAGCAGTTCTTC. This translates into CASSQDRREDEQFF.

The chain recombines TRBV30 with TRBJ1-3; unclear D gene. Trimming took 2 bases from V and 0 from J, leaving 2 bases between them. In germline, CDR1 is GTSNPN, CDR2 SVGIG (reference sequence). The CDR3 loop spans 12 amino acids. The CDR3 sequence is CAWSPSGNTIYF. CDR3 DNA sequence: TGTGCCTGGAGTCCCTCTGGAAACACCATATATTTT.